The T cell receptor beta chain described here comes from a study of T-cell memory formation after mild COVID-19. Regarding this clonotype: Its antigen is undetermined.

General observations from the study: Among contracting clones, CD4+ were mainly CM/EM and CD8+ enriched in EMRA.

MiXCR was run by TCRdb on the 5' RACE reads, yielding one entry per CDR3 protein. The data contain fewer than 550,000 distinct CDR3 sequences, 15% to 20% of them seen just once; the ten biggest clones take up roughly 8%. Germline-derived CDR1 and CDR2 are DFQATT and SNEGSKA (reference sequence). The CDR3 sequence is 14 residues long. Trimming took 8 bases from V and 0 from J; bases not matched to a gene: 8. This chain connects TRBV20-1 to TRBJ2-5; TRBD2 matches 8 bases. Sequenced input: PBMCs or a T cell subset sorted from them (not recorded which). This receptor was identified in an adult woman who had mild COVID-19 (a few samples of this study predate the infection). Cell type and time point are not known. This chain's CDR3 is CSSQLAGHQETQYF. CDR3 nucleotide sequence: TGCAGTTCCCAATTAGCGGGACACCAAGAGACCCAGTACTTC.